Each of the 19 T cell receptor beta chains below was sequenced from the same sample in a study of control samples from healthy donors and cancer patients. The method was immunoSEQ multiplex PCR; TCRdb's version includes in-frame clones alone and lacks a portion of them. The data contain 150,000 or so clones, 85% to 95% of them singletons. The material sequenced was blood. These receptors were taken from a man aged 40-50 years in good health.

This clone was found a few times. The V and J genes are TRBV11-2 and TRBJ1-6, with 10 positions matching TRBD1. CDR3 size: 14 residues. The V gene end was trimmed by 3 bases and the J gene end by 14 bases; junction bases not matched to a gene: 7. The germline CDR1 and CDR2 sequences are SGHAT and FQNNGV. CDR3 DNA: TGTGCCAGCAGCTTCGGGACAGGGGTCGGTTCCCTCCACTTT. Translating gives CASSFGTGVGSLHF. The whole variable domain, filled in from reference TRBV11-2 and TRBJ1-6, reads EAGVAQSPRYKIIEKRQSVAFWCNPISGHATLYWYQQILGQGPKLLIQFQNNGVVDDSQLPKDRFSAERLKGVDSTLKIQPAKLEDSAVYLCASSFGTGVGSLHFGNGTRLTVT.

This clone was picked up one time. This chain joins TRBV11-1 and TRBJ1-6; D ambiguous. CDR1 is SGHAT and CDR2 is FQDESV in the germline V gene (reference sequence). The V gene lost 2 bases and the J gene lost 7 bases, with 6 bases spanning the gap. The CDR3 is 13 residues long. In nucleotides, the CDR3 is TGTGCCAGCAGCTTACCGGGGAATTCACCCCTCCACTTT. Its translation is CASSLPGNSPLHF.

V gene TRBV7-6 combines with J gene TRBJ1-1; TRBD1 might be the D (6 bases). Trimming shortened V by 1 base and J by 8 bases, and 23 bases separated the two germline ends. This CDR3 is built from 17 residues. Looked up from germline, CDR1 is SGHVS and CDR2 is FNYEAQ. Written as DNA, the CDR3 is TGTGCCAGCAGCTTAGGGGGGACAACGCCGAACCAGGGGGAAGCTTTCTTT. Amino acids: CASSLGGTTPNQGEAFF.

V and J are TRBV4-3 and TRBJ2-7, with a possible D match to TRBD1 (5 bases). The CDR3 loop spans 15 amino acids. V shed 0 bases and J shed 4 bases, with 13 bases lying between them. Germline CDR1 is LGHNA and CDR2 is YSLEER. CDR3 loop: CASSQEGAVGYEQYF. For the CDR3, the DNA is TGCGCCAGCAGCCAAGAAGGGGCGGTTGGGTACGAGCAGTACTTC.

The V and J genes are TRBV4-1 and TRBJ2-1; the match to TRBD2 covers 14 bases. Germline V lookup: CDR1 MGHRA, CDR2 YSYEKL. J lost 9 bases, V lost 3 bases, and 4 bases had no gene match. This CDR3 comprises 15 residues. In nucleotides, the CDR3 is TGCGCCAGCAGCCAGGGACTAGCGGGAGTAGGTGAGCAGTTCTTC. This translates into CASSQGLAGVGEQFF.

The V and J genes are TRBV29-1 and TRBJ1-2, with D maybe TRBD1 (5 bases). The germline V gene has CDR1 SQVTM and CDR2 ANQGSEA. The CDR3 has 13 residues. Trimming left V 4 bases short and J 3 bases short, with 12 bases between. In DNA form, the CDR3 reads TGCAGCGTTGCGCCGACGGGGGACTATGGCTACACCTTC. Translating gives CSVAPTGDYGYTF.

CDR3 residues: CASSSPGQSFNYGYTF. The CDR3 DNA reads TGTGCCAGCAGTTCGCCGGGACAGTCCTTTAACTATGGCTACACCTTC. The gene calls are TRBV28 and TRBJ1-2; 7 bases align to TRBD1. With V trimmed by 4 bases and J by 1 base, 9 bases remained unmatched. There are 16 residues in the CDR3. Germline V gives CDR1 MDHEN, CDR2 SYDVKM.

The chain employs TRBV6-2 or TRBV6-3 and TRBJ2-2; D ambiguous. V was trimmed by 5 bases and J by 3 bases, leaving 22 bases between them. CDR1 is MNHEY and CDR2 is SVGEGT in the germline V gene. The CDR3 runs 18 residues. CDR3 region: CASSREFHRGSYTGELFF. The CDR3 region has the DNA TGTGCCAGCAGTCGCGAATTTCACAGAGGCAGTTACACCGGGGAGCTGTTTTTT.

The CDR3 loop is CASSPHKLGIQETQYF. The CDR3 nucleotides read TGTGCCAGCAGCCCCCACAAGTTGGGGATCCAAGAGACCCAGTACTTC. V usage is TRBV9 and J usage is TRBJ2-5; D gene unclear. The CDR3 has 16 amino acids. Germline CDR1 SGDLS, CDR2 YYNGEE. V was trimmed by 4 bases and J by 1 base, leaving 17 bases between them.

The gene calls are TRBV7-3 and TRBJ2-7; TRBD1 is a possible D gene (5 bases). The V and J ends lost 2 bases and 5 bases respectively, with 10 bases between them. CDR1 is SGHTA, CDR2 FQGTGA, per germline. The CDR3 loop spans 13 amino acids. CDR3: CASSLDRRNEQYF. Written as DNA, the CDR3 is TGTGCCAGCAGCTTAGACAGAAGGAACGAGCAGTACTTC.

The V and J genes are TRBV13 and TRBJ1-1; possibly TRBD1 for D (6 bases). The CDR3 runs 15 residues. Germline V lookup: CDR1 PRHDT, CDR2 FYEKMQ (reference sequence). V dropped 3 bases and J dropped 6 bases, with 17 bases sitting between them. The CDR3 here is CASSFGPGGDAEAFF. The CDR3 DNA sequence: TGTGCCAGCAGCTTCGGGCCTGGGGGCGACGCTGAAGCTTTCTTT.

The chain employs TRBV6-5 and TRBJ1-2; 9 nucleotides align to TRBD1. The length of the CDR3 is 15 residues. In germline, CDR1 is MNHEY, CDR2 SVGAGI. The V segment lost 4 bases and the J segment 5 bases; nucleotides outside the gene matches: 8. The CDR3 region is CASSSNRGLGYGYTF. DNA of the CDR3: TGTGCCAGCAGTTCAAACAGGGGGCTGGGGTATGGCTACACCTTC.

The gene calls are TRBV11-2 and TRBJ2-5; D is possibly TRBD1 (6 bases). Germline V gene data show CDR1 as SGHAT and CDR2 as FQNNGV. There are 15 residues in the CDR3. Trimming pared 0 bases from V and 5 bases from J, leaving 13 bases between. This chain's CDR3 is CASSLDRGMGETQYF. CDR3 sequence (DNA): TGTGCCAGCAGCTTAGATAGGGGGATGGGGGAGACCCAGTACTTC.

The chain links TRBV3-1 (or the pseudogene TRBV3-2) to TRBJ2-3, with TRBD1 identical over 12 bases. Germline trimming cut 4 bases from V and 6 bases from J; bases unmatched to any gene: 2. This CDR3 is 14 amino acids long. Germline V CDR1 and CDR2: LGHDT, YNNKEL (reference sequence). The CDR3 sequence is CASSRDRGPDTQYF. The CDR3 region has the DNA TGTGCCAGCAGCCGGGACAGGGGGCCCGATACGCAGTATTTT.

The chain combines TRBV11-2 with TRBJ1-1; D might be TRBD1 (5 bases). Trimming removed 3 bases at V and 2 bases at J, with 13 bases between. Germline V gene data show CDR1 as SGHAT and CDR2 as FQNNGV. The CDR3 contains 15 residues. The CDR3 DNA sequence: TGTGCCAGCAGCTTTGGAGGGAGGGGAAACACTGAAGCTTTCTTT. It encodes CASSFGGRGNTEAFF.

This chain joins TRBV6-1 and TRBJ2-3; D ambiguous. Trimming pared 1 base from V and 5 bases from J, leaving 1 base between. Germline loops: CDR1 MNHNS, CDR2 SASEGT. The CDR3 loop spans 11 amino acids. Here the CDR3 DNA reads TGTGCCAGCAGTGAAGGAGATACGCAGTATTTT. Its protein product is CASSEGDTQYF.

This clone was counted once. The chain couples TRBV11-2 to TRBJ2-3; the match to TRBD2 covers 10 bases. Germline V gene data show CDR1 as SGHAT and CDR2 as FQNNGV. V gave up 1 base and J gave up 3 bases; unmatched junction bases: 1. The length of the CDR3 is 15 residues. CDR3 in DNA: TGTGCCAGCAGCTTAGGTAGCGGGGGGACAGATACGCAGTATTTT. Translating gives CASSLGSGGTDTQYF.

This clone was seen only once. The rearrangement uses TRBV2 and TRBJ1-1, with D unclear. V shed 8 bases and J shed 0 bases, with 10 bases lying between them. The CDR3 is 13 residues long. The V gene's germline CDR1 is SNHLY and CDR2 FYNNEI. This CDR3 is CASGGTVNTEAFF. CDR3 nucleotide sequence: TGTGCCAGCGGCGGAACGGTGAACACTGAAGCTTTCTTT.

V and J are TRBV6-5 and TRBJ1-2; tentatively, D is TRBD1 (6 bases). The CDR3 is made up of 15 amino acids. Germline assignment: CDR1 MNHEY and CDR2 SVGAGI. Between the trimmed V and J ends, which lost 0 bases and 2 bases, there was a span of 10 bases. CDR3 sequence: CASSYSSGQNYGYTF. The CDR3 nucleotides read TGTGCCAGCAGTTACTCGTCGGGACAAAACTATGGCTACACCTTC.